A single sample gave rise to the 18 T cell receptor beta chains below, sequenced in a study of T cell responses to AZD1222 COVID-19 vaccine. Assay: immunoSEQ multiplex PCR; the TCRdb copy retains only in-frame clones and omits some. This sample has approximately 90,000 clones, with 90% found just once. The sample in question was peripheral blood, obtained on day 0 of AZD1222 vaccination. These receptors originate from an adult in good health.

The CDR3 reads CASSQDRRQGWEKLFF. CDR3 nucleotide sequence: TGTGCCAGCAGCCAAGATCGGAGACAGGGATGGGAAAAACTGTTTTTT. The chain has TRBV4-2 and TRBJ1-4, with TRBD1 identical over 7 bases. Germline V gene data show CDR1 as LGHNA and CDR2 as YNFKEQ. The CDR3 runs to 16 residues. V gave up 0 bases and J gave up 8 bases; unmatched junction bases: 9.

V gene TRBV5-4 combines with J gene TRBJ1-1, with D unclear. This CDR3 contains 14 residues. Trimming pared 0 bases from V and 2 bases from J, leaving 8 bases between. In germline, CDR1 is SGHNT, CDR2 YYREEE (reference sequence). CDR3 loop: CASSLEIRNTEAFF. Here the CDR3 DNA reads TGTGCCAGCAGCTTGGAAATCCGAAACACTGAAGCTTTCTTT.

This CDR3 reads CASSLSGYSYNEQFF. The CDR3 DNA follows: TGTGCCAGCAGCCTTAGCGGGTACTCCTACAATGAGCAGTTCTTC. The chain has TRBV7-9 and TRBJ2-1; 7 bases fit TRBD2. The CDR3 sequence is 15 residues long. Per the germline V gene, CDR1 is SEHNR and CDR2 is FQNEAQ (reference sequence). J lost 0 bases, V lost 5 bases, and 4 bases had no gene match.

The V call is TRBV3-1 (or the pseudogene TRBV3-2), the J call TRBJ1-1; D uncertain. The V and J ends lost 1 base and 4 bases respectively, with 10 bases between them. The germline gives CDR1 LGHDT, CDR2 YNNKEL (reference sequence). The CDR3 extends over 14 amino acids. The CDR3 here is CASSQGAGVTEAFF. The CDR3 DNA reads as TGTGCCAGCAGCCAAGGGGCCGGGGTCACTGAAGCTTTCTTT.

V usage is TRBV3-1 (or the pseudogene TRBV3-2) and J usage is TRBJ1-5, with D possibly TRBD1 on 5 matching bases. This CDR3 comprises 13 residues. Germline CDR1 is LGHDT and CDR2 is YNNKEL (reference sequence). Trimming stripped 3 bases from V and 4 bases from J, with 7 bases between. The CDR3 protein is CASSHQGNQPQHF. The CDR3 bases are TGTGCCAGCAGCCATCAGGGTAATCAGCCCCAGCATTTT.

The chain links TRBV18 to TRBJ1-6; a possible D gene is TRBD1 (5 bases). The CDR3 length is 14 residues. V lost 6 bases to trimming and J lost 5 bases, with 11 bases between them. Germline CDR1 reads KGHSH; CDR2 reads LQKENI. CDR3 sequence: CASSGDGNNSPLHF. The DNA of the CDR3 is TGTGCCAGCTCCGGGGACGGTAATAATTCACCCCTCCACTTT.

Turning to this clone: Other DNA sequences within the sample encode an identical CDR3. The CDR3 protein is CASSPGLAGTGELFF. The CDR3 DNA reads TGTGCCAGCAGCCCAGGACTAGCCGGGACCGGGGAGCTGTTTTTT. V gene TRBV7-3 combines with J gene TRBJ2-2; 8 nucleotides match TRBD2. The CDR3 runs to 15 residues. With 5 bases clipped from V and 5 bases from J, the junction kept 7 bases outside the gene matches. CDR1 SGHTA and CDR2 FQGTGA come from the germline V gene.

The chain joins TRBV4-1 to TRBJ2-7; D is unresolved. This CDR3 contains 15 residues. CDR1 and CDR2 (germline): MGHRA, YSYEKL. The V gene lost 6 bases and the J gene lost 4 bases, with 19 bases spanning the gap. The DNA for the CDR3 is TGCGCCAGCAGACCTTCCCCCGCAGGATCTTACGAGCAGTACTTC. Translating gives CASRPSPAGSYEQYF.

The rearrangement joins TRBV7-9 to TRBJ2-5, with a tentative D call TRBD1 (6 bases). CDR3 length: 13 residues. The V and J ends lost 10 bases and 7 bases respectively, with 19 bases between them. Germline loops: CDR1 SEHNR, CDR2 FQNEAQ (reference sequence). The CDR3 bases are TGTGCCACCGCAGGGGCGGCTAAGGGGACCCAGTACTTC. Translated: CATAGAAKGTQYF.

The rearrangement uses TRBV3-1 (or the pseudogene TRBV3-2) and TRBJ1-4; D might be TRBD1 (5 bases). The CDR3 contains 12 residues. Germline assignment: CDR1 LGHDT and CDR2 YNNKEL (reference sequence). V was shortened by 10 bases and J by 8 bases, with 14 bases between the two germline ends. The CDR3: CATGGDEEKLFF. The CDR3 DNA reads TGTGCCACCGGGGGGGATGAGGAAAAACTGTTTTTT.

The rearrangement links TRBV25-1 to TRBJ2-4; a possible D gene is TRBD1 (6 bases). V lost 7 bases, J lost 0 bases, and 10 bases lay in between. The germline CDR1 and CDR2 sequences are MGHDK and SYGVNS. The CDR3 is made up of 14 amino acids. The CDR3 reads CASMGQLAKNIQYF. DNA for the CDR3: TGTGCCAGCATGGGACAACTAGCCAAAAACATTCAGTACTTC.

This clone was observed once. This sequence joins TRBV19 and TRBJ1-1; possible D gene TRBD1, 5 bases. This CDR3 is 14 amino acids long. Trimming took 5 bases from V and 1 from J, leaving 11 bases between them. Looked up from germline, CDR1 is LNHDA and CDR2 is SQIVND (reference sequence). CDR3 DNA: TGTGCCAGTAGTGGAGGACACTCGAACACTGAAGCTTTCTTT. It codes for CASSGGHSNTEAFF.

The rearrangement uses TRBV7-6 and TRBJ2-5; TRBD1 is a possible D gene (5 bases). Deletions cut 2 bases from V and 2 bases from J, with 12 bases between. This CDR3 comprises 15 residues. Germline CDR1 is SGHVS and CDR2 is FNYEAQ. The CDR3 region has the DNA TGTGCCAGCAGCTTAAATAATGGGGCTCAAGAGACCCAGTACTTC. It yields the protein CASSLNNGAQETQYF.

This clone was found once. V gene TRBV18 combines with J gene TRBJ2-1; maybe TRBD2 (6 bases). The germline gives CDR1 KGHSH, CDR2 LQKENI. The V gene lost 6 bases and the J gene lost 4 bases, with 16 bases spanning the gap. This CDR3 contains 15 residues. The CDR3 loop is CASSLLAGPYNEQFF. In DNA form, the CDR3 reads TGTGCCAGCTCCCTCCTGGCGGGGCCTTACAATGAGCAGTTCTTC. Complete variable domain (other parts from reference TRBV18 and TRBJ2-1): NAGVMQNPRHLVRRRGQEARLRCSPMKGHSHVYWYRQLPEEGLKFMVYLQKENIIDESGMPKERFSAEFPKEGPSILRIQQVVRGDSAAYFCASSLLAGPYNEQFFGPGTRLTVL.

The chain joins TRBV3-1 (or the pseudogene TRBV3-2) to TRBJ2-7, with a tentative D call TRBD2 (5 bases). CDR3 length: 11 residues. Germline CDR1 reads LGHDT; CDR2 reads YNNKEL (reference sequence). V lost 1 base to trimming and J lost 10 bases, with 8 bases between them. The CDR3 bases are TGTGCCAGCAGCCAAGCAGCGGTACAGTACTTC. Protein product: CASSQAAVQYF.

This chain joins TRBV30 and TRBJ1-5; D gene ambiguous. The germline V gene has CDR1 GTSNPN and CDR2 SVGIG (reference sequence). This CDR3 spans 13 amino acids. Trimming stripped 2 bases from V and 6 bases from J, with 11 bases between. The CDR3 sequence: CAWSIPGSQPQHF. The CDR3 bases are TGTGCCTGGAGTATCCCGGGTTCTCAGCCCCAGCATTTT.

The chain combines TRBV18 with TRBJ1-5, with 8 bases aligning to TRBD1. The CDR3 covers 16 residues. Germline CDR1 and CDR2: KGHSH and LQKENI. J lost 0 bases, V lost 6 bases, and 7 bases had no gene match. CDR3 loop: CASSTQGANSNQPQHF. The CDR3 bases are TGTGCCAGCTCTACCCAGGGGGCAAATAGCAATCAGCCCCAGCATTTT. Using reference TRBV18 and TRBJ1-5 for the parts outside the CDR3, the full variable domain is NAGVMQNPRHLVRRRGQEARLRCSPMKGHSHVYWYRQLPEEGLKFMVYLQKENIIDESGMPKERFSAEFPKEGPSILRIQQVVRGDSAAYFCASSTQGANSNQPQHFGDGTRLSIL.

The rearrangement uses TRBV6-5 and TRBJ1-1; 9 bases agree with TRBD1. Germline trimming cut 4 bases from V and 3 bases from J; bases unmatched to any gene: 6. Germline assignment: CDR1 MNHEY and CDR2 SVGAGI. This CDR3 is 15 amino acids long. CDR3: CASSSSGQGYTEAFF. The DNA for the CDR3 is TGTGCCAGCAGTTCCTCGGGACAGGGCTACACTGAAGCTTTCTTT.